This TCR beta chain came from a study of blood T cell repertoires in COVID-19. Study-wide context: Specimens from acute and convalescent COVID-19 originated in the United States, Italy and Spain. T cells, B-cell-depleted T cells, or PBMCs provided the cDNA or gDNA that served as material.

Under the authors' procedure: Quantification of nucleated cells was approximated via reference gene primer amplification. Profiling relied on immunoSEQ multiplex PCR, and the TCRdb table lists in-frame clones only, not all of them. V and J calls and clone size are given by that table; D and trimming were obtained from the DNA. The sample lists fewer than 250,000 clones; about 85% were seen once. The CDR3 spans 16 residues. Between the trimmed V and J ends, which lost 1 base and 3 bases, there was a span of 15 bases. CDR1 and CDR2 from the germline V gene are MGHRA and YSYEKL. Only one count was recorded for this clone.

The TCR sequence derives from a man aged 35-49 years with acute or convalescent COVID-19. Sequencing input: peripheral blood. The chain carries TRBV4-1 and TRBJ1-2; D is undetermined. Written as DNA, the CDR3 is TGCGCCAGCAGCCAAGTGGTGGGGAGGTCGGACTATGGCTACACCTTC. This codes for CASSQVVGRSDYGYTF.